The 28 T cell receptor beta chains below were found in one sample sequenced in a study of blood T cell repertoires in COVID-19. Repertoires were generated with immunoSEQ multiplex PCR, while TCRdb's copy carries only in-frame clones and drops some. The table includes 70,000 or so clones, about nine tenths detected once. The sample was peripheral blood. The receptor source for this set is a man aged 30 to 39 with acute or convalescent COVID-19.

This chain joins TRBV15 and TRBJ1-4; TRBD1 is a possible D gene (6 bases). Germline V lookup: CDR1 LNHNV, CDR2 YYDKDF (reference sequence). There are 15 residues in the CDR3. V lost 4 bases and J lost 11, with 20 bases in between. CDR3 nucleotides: TGTGCCACCAGCATCATTACGGGGGGCACGGGGAAACTGTTTTTT. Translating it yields CATSIITGGTGKLFF.

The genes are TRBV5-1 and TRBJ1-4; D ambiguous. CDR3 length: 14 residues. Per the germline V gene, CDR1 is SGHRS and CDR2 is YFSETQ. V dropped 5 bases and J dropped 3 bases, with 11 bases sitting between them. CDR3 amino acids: CASRIQEANEKLFF. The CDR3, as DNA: TGCGCCAGCAGGATCCAGGAGGCTAATGAAAAACTGTTTTTT.

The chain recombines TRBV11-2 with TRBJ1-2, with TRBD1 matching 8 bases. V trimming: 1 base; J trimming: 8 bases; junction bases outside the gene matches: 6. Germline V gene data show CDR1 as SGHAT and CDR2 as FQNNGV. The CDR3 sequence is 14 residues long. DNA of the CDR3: TGTGCCAGCAGCTTAGGGGCGACAGGGGCCGGCTACACCTTC. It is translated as CASSLGATGAGYTF.

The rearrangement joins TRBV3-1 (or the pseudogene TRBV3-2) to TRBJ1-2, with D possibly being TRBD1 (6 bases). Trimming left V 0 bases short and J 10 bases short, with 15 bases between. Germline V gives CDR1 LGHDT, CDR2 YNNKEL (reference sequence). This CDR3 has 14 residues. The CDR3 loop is CASSQDWQGRDYTF. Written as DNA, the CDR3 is TGTGCCAGCAGCCAAGACTGGCAGGGGAGGGACTACACCTTC.

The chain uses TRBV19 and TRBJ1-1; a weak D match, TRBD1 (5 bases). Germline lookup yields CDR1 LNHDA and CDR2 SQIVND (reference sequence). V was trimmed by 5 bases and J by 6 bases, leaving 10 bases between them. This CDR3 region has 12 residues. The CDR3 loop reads CASSSRVAEAFF. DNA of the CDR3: TGTGCCAGTAGTTCCAGGGTGGCTGAAGCTTTCTTT.

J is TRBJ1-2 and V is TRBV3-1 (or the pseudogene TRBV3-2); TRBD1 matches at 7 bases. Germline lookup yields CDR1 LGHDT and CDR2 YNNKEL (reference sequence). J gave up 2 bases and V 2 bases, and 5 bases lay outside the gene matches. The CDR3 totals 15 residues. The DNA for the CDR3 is TGTGCCAGCAGCCAAATGGACAGGAGCAACTATGGCTACACCTTC. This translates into CASSQMDRSNYGYTF.

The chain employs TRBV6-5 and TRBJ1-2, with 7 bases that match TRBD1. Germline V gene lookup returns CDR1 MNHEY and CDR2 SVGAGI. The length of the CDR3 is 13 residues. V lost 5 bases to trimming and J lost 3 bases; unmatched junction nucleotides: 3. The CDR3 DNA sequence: TGTGCCAGCAGTACGGGACAGTACTATGGCTACACCTTC. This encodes CASSTGQYYGYTF.

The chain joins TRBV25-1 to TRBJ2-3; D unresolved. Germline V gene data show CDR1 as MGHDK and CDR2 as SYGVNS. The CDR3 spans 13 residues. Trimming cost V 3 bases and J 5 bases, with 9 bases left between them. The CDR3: CASSDPTRDTQYF. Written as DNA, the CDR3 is TGTGCCAGCAGTGACCCTACGAGAGATACGCAGTATTTT.

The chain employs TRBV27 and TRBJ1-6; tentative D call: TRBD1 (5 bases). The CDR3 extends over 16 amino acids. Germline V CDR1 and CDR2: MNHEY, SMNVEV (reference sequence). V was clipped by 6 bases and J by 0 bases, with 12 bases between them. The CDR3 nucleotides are TGTGCCAGCAGAACCCTAACAGGCTCCTATAATTCACCCCTCCACTTT. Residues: CASRTLTGSYNSPLHF.

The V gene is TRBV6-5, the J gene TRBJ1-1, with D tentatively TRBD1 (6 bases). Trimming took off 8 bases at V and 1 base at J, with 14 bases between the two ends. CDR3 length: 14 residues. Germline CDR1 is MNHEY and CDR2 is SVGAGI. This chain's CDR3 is CASGIGTPNTEAFF. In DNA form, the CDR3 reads TGTGCCAGCGGTATAGGGACACCGAACACTGAAGCTTTCTTT.

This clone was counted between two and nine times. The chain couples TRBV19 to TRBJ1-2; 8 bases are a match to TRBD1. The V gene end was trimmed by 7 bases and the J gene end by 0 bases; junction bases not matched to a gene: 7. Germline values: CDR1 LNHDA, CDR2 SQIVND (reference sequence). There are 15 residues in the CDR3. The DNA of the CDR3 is TGTGCCAGTACCGACCAGACAGGGGCTAACTATGGCTACACCTTC. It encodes CASTDQTGANYGYTF.

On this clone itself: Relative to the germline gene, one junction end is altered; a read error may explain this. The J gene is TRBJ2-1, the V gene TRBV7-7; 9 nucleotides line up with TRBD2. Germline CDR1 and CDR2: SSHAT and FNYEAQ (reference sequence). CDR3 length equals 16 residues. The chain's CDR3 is CASSVGLASSYNEQFF. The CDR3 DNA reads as TGTGCTAGCAGCGTGGGACTAGCTAGCTCCTACAATGAGCAGTTCTTC.

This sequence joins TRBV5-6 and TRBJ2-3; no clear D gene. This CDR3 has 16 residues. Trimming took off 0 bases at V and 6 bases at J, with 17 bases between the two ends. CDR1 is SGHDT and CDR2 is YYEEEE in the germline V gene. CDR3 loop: CASSLVSSRLSDTQYF. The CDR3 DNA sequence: TGTGCCAGCAGCTTGGTCAGTTCCCGACTTTCGGATACGCAGTATTTT.

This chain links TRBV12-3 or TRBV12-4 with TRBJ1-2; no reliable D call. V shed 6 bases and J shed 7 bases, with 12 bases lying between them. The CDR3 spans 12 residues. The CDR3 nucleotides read TGTGCCAGCAGCGGAGCAGTGGGTGGCTACACCTTC. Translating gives CASSGAVGGYTF.

CDR3 protein: CASSSSGGGTWLDTQYF. CDR3 coding DNA: TGTGCCAGCAGCTCAAGCGGGGGGGGGACGTGGCTAGATACGCAGTATTTT. V gene TRBV5-4 combines with J gene TRBJ2-3; 10 bases are a match to TRBD2. V dropped 3 bases and J dropped 5; count of bases not matched to a gene: 12. This CDR3 contains 17 residues. The germline V gene encodes CDR1 SGHNT and CDR2 YYREEE (reference sequence).

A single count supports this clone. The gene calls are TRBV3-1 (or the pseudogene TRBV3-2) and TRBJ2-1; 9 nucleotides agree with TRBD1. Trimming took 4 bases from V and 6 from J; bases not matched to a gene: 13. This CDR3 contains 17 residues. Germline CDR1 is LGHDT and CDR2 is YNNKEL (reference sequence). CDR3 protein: CASSPQGAGQGPNEQFF. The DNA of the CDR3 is TGTGCCAGCAGCCCTCAAGGCGCGGGACAGGGACCCAATGAGCAGTTCTTC.

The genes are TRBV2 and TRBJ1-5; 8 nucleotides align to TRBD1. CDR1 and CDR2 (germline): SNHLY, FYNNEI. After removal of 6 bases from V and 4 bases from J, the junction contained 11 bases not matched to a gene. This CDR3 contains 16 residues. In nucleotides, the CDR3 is TGTGCCAGCAGCGCCGGGACAGGAGGGTATAATCAGCCCCAGCATTTT. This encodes CASSAGTGGYNQPQHF.

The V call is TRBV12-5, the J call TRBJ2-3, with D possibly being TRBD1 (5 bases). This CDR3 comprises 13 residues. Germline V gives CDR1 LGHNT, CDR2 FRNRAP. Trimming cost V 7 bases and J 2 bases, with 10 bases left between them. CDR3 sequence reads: CASEDRSTDTQYF. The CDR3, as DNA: TGTGCTAGTGAAGACAGATCCACAGATACGCAGTATTTT.

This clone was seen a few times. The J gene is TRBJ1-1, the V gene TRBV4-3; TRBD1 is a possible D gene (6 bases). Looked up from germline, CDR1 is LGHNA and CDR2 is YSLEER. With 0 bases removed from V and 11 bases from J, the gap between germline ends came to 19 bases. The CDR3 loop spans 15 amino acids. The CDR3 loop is CASSQESSTGRIAFF. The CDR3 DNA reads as TGCGCCAGCAGCCAAGAAAGCTCGACAGGAAGAATTGCTTTCTTT.

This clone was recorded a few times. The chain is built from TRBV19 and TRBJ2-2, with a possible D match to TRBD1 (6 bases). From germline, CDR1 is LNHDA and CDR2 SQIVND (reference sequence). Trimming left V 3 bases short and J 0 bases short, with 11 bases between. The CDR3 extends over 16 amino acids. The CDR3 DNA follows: TGTGCCAGTAGTATCGTGGGGGCTGCGAACACCGGGGAGCTGTTTTTT. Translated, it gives CASSIVGAANTGELFF.

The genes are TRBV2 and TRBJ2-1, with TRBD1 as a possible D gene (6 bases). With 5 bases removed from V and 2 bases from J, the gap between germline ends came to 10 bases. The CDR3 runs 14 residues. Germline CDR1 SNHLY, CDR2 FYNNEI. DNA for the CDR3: TGTGCCAGCAGTAAGACAGGAACCTACAATGAGCAGTTCTTC. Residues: CASSKTGTYNEQFF. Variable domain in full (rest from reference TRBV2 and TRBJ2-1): EPEVTQTPSHQVTQMGQEVILRCVPISNHLYFYWYRQILGQKVEFLVSFYNNEISEKSEIFDDQFSVERPDGSNFTLKIRSTKLEDSAMYFCASSKTGTYNEQFFGPGTRLTVL.

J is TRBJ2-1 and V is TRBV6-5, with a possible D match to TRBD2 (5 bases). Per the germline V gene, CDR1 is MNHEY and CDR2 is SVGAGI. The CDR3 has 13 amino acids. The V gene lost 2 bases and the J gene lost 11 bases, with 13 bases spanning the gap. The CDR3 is CASSYEGMIQQFF. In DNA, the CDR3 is TGTGCCAGCAGTTACGAGGGAATGATACAGCAGTTCTTC.

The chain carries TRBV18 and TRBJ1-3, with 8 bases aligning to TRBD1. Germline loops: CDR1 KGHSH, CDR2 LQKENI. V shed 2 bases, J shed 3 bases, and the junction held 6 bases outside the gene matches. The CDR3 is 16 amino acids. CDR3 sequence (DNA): TGTGCCAGCTCACCATCGGACAGGGTAAATGGAAACACCATATATTTT. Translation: CASSPSDRVNGNTIYF.

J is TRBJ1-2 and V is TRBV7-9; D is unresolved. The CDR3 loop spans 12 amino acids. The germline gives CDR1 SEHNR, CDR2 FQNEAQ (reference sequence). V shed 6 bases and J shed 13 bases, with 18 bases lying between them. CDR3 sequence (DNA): TGTGCCAGCAGTACCCAACTCGAGGGTATCACCTTC. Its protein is CASSTQLEGITF. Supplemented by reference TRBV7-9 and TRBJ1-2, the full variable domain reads DTGVSQNPRHKITKRGQNVTFRCDPISEHNRLYWYRQTLGQGPEFLTYFQNEAQLEKSRLLSDRFSAERPKGSFSTLEIQRTEQGDSAMYLCASSTQLEGITFGSGTRLTVV.

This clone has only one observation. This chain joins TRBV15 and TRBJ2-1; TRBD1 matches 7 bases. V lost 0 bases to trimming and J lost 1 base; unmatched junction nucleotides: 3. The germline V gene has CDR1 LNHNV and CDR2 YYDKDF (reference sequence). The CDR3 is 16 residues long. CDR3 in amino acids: CATSRERTGSYNEQFF. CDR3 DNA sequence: TGTGCCACCAGCAGAGAGCGGACAGGTTCCTACAATGAGCAGTTCTTC.

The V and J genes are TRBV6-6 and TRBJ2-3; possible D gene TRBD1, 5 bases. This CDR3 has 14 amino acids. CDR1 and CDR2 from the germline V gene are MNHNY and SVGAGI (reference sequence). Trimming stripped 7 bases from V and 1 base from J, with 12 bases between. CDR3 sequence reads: CASTRQQGTDTQYF. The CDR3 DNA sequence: TGTGCCAGCACCCGTCAACAGGGCACAGATACGCAGTATTTT.

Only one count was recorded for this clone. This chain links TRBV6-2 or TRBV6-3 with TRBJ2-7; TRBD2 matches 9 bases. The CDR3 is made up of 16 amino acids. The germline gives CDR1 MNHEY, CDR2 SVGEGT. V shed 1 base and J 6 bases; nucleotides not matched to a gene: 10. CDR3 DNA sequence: TGTGCCAGCAGTTACTTTGAACTAGCGGGTCAAGGCGAGCAGTACTTC. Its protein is CASSYFELAGQGEQYF.

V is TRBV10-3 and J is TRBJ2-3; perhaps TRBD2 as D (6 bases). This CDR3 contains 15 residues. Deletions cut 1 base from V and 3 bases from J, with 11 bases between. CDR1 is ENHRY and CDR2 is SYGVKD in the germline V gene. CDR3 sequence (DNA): TGTGCCATCAGTGAGTGGGGGGTTGGTACAGATACGCAGTATTTT. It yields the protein CAISEWGVGTDTQYF.